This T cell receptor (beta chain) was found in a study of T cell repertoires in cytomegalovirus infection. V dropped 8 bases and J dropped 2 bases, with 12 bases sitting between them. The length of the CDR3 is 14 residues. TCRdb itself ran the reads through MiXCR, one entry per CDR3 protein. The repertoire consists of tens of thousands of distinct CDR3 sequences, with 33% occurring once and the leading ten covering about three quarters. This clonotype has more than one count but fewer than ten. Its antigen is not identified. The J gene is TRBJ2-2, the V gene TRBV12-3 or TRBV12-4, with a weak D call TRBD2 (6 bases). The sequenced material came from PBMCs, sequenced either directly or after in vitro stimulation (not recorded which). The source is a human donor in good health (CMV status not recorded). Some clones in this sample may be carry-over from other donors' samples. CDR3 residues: CASDGGPNTGELFF. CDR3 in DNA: TGTGCCAGCGACGGGGGTCCTAACACCGGGGAGCTGTTTTTT.